Listed below are T cell receptor beta chains from one sample, sequenced in a study of early T cells in non-severe SARS-CoV-2 infection. One entry per CDR3 protein, called by TCRdb with MiXCR from the 5' RACE reads. The table has 70,000 to 90,000 distinct CDR3 sequences, more than 9% seen once. The input for sequencing was whole blood, taken at baseline. These receptors were collected from an adult who was a healthcare worker with PCR-confirmed SARS-CoV-2 infection or an uninfected control (not recorded which). Both conserved end residues are part of each CDR3. A D gene is named only where the DNA matches it firmly. Only some rows state a clone size, as once, few, many or a class for expanded clones.

TRBJ2-7	many	TRBV10-3	TRBD1	TGTGCCTCCTCTCTCGGGGACAGGGGAACCTACGAGCAGTACTTC	CASSLGDRGTYEQYF
TRBJ2-7	many	TRBV2	TRBD2	TGTGCCAGCAGTGAAGCGCGGCGGGAGACGGGGGAGCAGTACTTC	CASSEARRETGEQYF
TRBJ1-6	few	TRBV28	TRBD1	TGTGCCAGCACCCTACAGGGGCCCCCTTATAATTCACCCCTCCACTTT	CASTLQGPPYNSPLHF
TRBJ2-1	few	TRBV7-3	-	TGTGCCAGCAGCTCAGGGGTTTCAGGCCTGGAGCAGTTCTTC	CASSSGVSGLEQFF
TRBJ2-2	-	TRBV15	-	TGTGCCACCAGCAGAGACGGGAATAACGGGTTGAACACCGGGGAGCTGTTTTTT	CATSRDGNNGLNTGELFF
TRBJ2-3	few	TRBV5-1	-	TGCGCCAGCAGCTTGGCCCACGAGACTAGACTCACAGATACGCAGTATTTT	CASSLAHETRLTDTQYF
TRBJ2-7	many	TRBV11-1	-	TGTGCCAGCAGCGGAGACTGGTCCTACGAGCAGTACTTC	CASSGDWSYEQYF
TRBJ2-2	-	TRBV18	-	TGTGCCAGCTCACCGGAAAGGGCGAACACCGGGGAGCTGTTTTTT	CASSPERANTGELFF
TRBJ2-1	many	TRBV7-9	-	TGTGCCAGCAGCATGGTTTCCGGGACCGAAGCCTTC	CASSMVSGTEAF
TRBJ2-7	many	TRBV20-1	TRBD1	TGCAGTGCTAGGACAGGGGGGCCCTACGAGCAGTACTTC	CSARTGGPYEQYF
TRBJ2-7	-	TRBV4-1	-	TGCGCCAGCAGCCAAGATTCCGGGGGCGAGACCTACGAGCAGTACTTC	CASSQDSGGETYEQYF
TRBJ2-7	-	TRBV3-1	TRBD2	TGTGCCAGCAGCCGCGGGAGGGCGGCCGAGCAGTACTTC	CASSRGRAAEQYF
TRBJ2-2	many	TRBV2	TRBD2	TGTGCCAGCAGACCACTAGCGAGACGTAACACCGGGGAGCTGTTTTTT	CASRPLARRNTGELFF
TRBJ2-7	many	TRBV27	-	TGTGCCAGCAGCTACGACGCGGGCGGGGAGCAGTACTTC	CASSYDAGGEQYF
TRBJ1-4	-	TRBV4-1	-	TGCGCCAGCAGCCAAGAAGCGGGGAGCATATATGAAAAACTGTTTTTT	CASSQEAGSIYEKLFF
TRBJ2-1	-	TRBV6-1	TRBD2	TGTGCCAGCAGTATCTCCGGGACTAGGAATGAGCAGTTCTTC	CASSISGTRNEQFF
TRBJ1-4	few	TRBV7-9	TRBD1	TGTGCCAGCAGCCCTACGGCAGGGGGGCATGAAAAACTGTTTTTT	CASSPTAGGHEKLFF
TRBJ1-3	many	TRBV18	-	TGTGCCAGCTCAGCAGGCTGGGGGCCTGGAAACACCATATATTTT	CASSAGWGPGNTIYF
TRBJ1-1	few	TRBV18	-	TGTGCCAGCTCACCATCGACTCCGGACTCTGAAGCTTTCTTT	CASSPSTPDSEAFF
TRBJ2-7	many	TRBV5-1	TRBD2	TGCGCCAGCAGCCGGCAACTAGCGGGAGTCAACGAGCAGTACTTC	CASSRQLAGVNEQYF
TRBJ2-2	many	TRBV20-1	TRBD2	TGCAGTGTTCCGACTAGCGTCGGGGAGCTGTTTTTT	CSVPTSVGELFF
TRBJ2-5	few	TRBV7-9	TRBD2	TGTGCCAGCAGCTCGGGACTAGCGCAAGAGACCCAGTACTTC	CASSSGLAQETQYF
TRBJ1-2	few	TRBV5-1	-	TGCGCCAGCAGCAGCGGACAGCCTCCCAACTATGGCTACACCTTC	CASSSGQPPNYGYTF
TRBJ2-7	-	TRBV9	TRBD1	TGTGCCAGCAGCGTAGCAGGACAGGGCTACGAGCAGTACTTC	CASSVAGQGYEQYF
TRBJ2-4	few	TRBV28	-	TGTGCCAGCAGGGTCGAGGGAGACATTCAGTACTTC	CASRVEGDIQYF
TRBJ1-2	few	TRBV2	-	TGTGCCAGCAGTGAAACTTCCTCGAACTATGGCTACACCTTC	CASSETSSNYGYTF
TRBJ1-1	-	TRBV4-1	-	TGCGCCAGCAGGACTCCAGGGAACAGAGCTGAAGCTTTCTTT	CASRTPGNRAEAFF
TRBJ2-1	once	TRBV5-1	TRBD1	TGCGCCAGCAGCTTCGGACAGGATCTCAGGTACAATGAGCAGTTCTTC	CASSFGQDLRYNEQFF
TRBJ2-4	few	TRBV28	-	TGTGCCAGCCTCAGAGCAGGGGTAGACACCAAAAACATTCAGTACTTC	CASLRAGVDTKNIQYF
TRBJ2-1	-	TRBV21-1	-	TGTGCCAGCAGCAAAGTGAATGAGCAGTTCTTC	CASSKVNEQFF
TRBJ1-4	few	TRBV12-3/TRBV12-4	TRBD1	TGTGCCAGCAGTTTACGGACAGGGGCTAATGAAAAACTGTTTTTT	CASSLRTGANEKLFF
TRBJ1-2	-	TRBV28	-	TGTGCCAGCAGTTTACGGGGGAACTATGGCTACACCTTC	CASSLRGNYGYTF
TRBJ2-7	few	TRBV11-2	TRBD2	TGTGCCAGCAGCTTCGGGACTAGCGGGAGATACGAGCAGTACTTC	CASSFGTSGRYEQYF
TRBJ1-1	-	TRBV6-1	-	TGTGCCAGCAGTGAAGGGCACAAGCGGAACACTGAAGCTTTCTTT	CASSEGHKRNTEAFF
TRBJ1-1	-	TRBV2	-	TGTGCCAGCAGGGGACCGGGGGCGGTAGGAGCTTTCTTT	CASRGPGAVGAFF
TRBJ1-1	few	TRBV5-4	-	TGTGCCAGCAGCTTGAGTTCGGGGGCCTCCGCTGAAGCTTTCTTT	CASSLSSGASAEAFF
TRBJ1-4	many	TRBV11-2	-	TGTGCCAGCAATAGAGGGGCGCATGAAAAACTGTTTTTT	CASNRGAHEKLFF
TRBJ2-3	-	TRBV5-4	TRBD2	TGTGCCAGCAGCGCTGGGGGACTAGCGGGAGCAGATACGCAGTATTTT	CASSAGGLAGADTQYF
TRBJ2-4	few	TRBV20-1	-	TGCAGTGCCCCAGGGGGCGGACTAGCGAACATTCAGTACTTC	CSAPGGGLANIQYF
TRBJ2-7	once	TRBV18	TRBD2	TGTGCCAGCTCACCACCAGAAGCGGGACTTCTCGAGCAGTACTTC	CASSPPEAGLLEQYF
TRBJ2-1	few	TRBV3-1	-	TGTGCCAGCAGCCAAGATCTTCCGAGCGTAAGCTCCTACAATGAGCAGTTCTTC	CASSQDLPSVSSYNEQFF
TRBJ2-7	-	TRBV5-1	-	TGCGCCAGCAGCCAGGCCGGGACGGACCTCTACGAGCAGTACTTC	CASSQAGTDLYEQYF
TRBJ2-3	-	TRBV2	-	TGTGCCAGCAGTGAAGAGGACACAGATACGCAGTATTTT	CASSEEDTDTQYF
TRBJ2-5	few	TRBV6-1	-	TGTGCCAGCAGTGTGGGCAGCCAAGAGACCCAGTACTTC	CASSVGSQETQYF
TRBJ2-2	-	TRBV6-2/TRBV6-3	-	TGTGCCAGCAAAAGGGGGGCGAACACCGGGGAGCTGTTTTTT	CASKRGANTGELFF
TRBJ2-3	-	TRBV2	TRBD2	TGTGCCAGCATTGGCTTCGACGGGAGGGATAGCACAGATACGCAGTATTTT	CASIGFDGRDSTDTQYF
TRBJ2-7	many	TRBV6-5	TRBD2	TGTGCCAGCAAAAAACTAGCGGGACCTTACTACGAGCAGTACTTC	CASKKLAGPYYEQYF
TRBJ2-7	few	TRBV6-6	-	TGTGCCAGTACAACCGGGGGTTCCTACGAGCAGTACTTC	CASTTGGSYEQYF
TRBJ1-1	many	TRBV30	-	TGTGCCTGGAGTGACCCCCGAAAGGGGCTTACTGGAGCTTTCTTT	CAWSDPRKGLTGAFF
TRBJ2-3	many	TRBV20-1	TRBD2	TGCAGTGCTTCCTCTCTAGCGGGAGACAAAGATACGCAGTATTTT	CSASSLAGDKDTQYF
TRBJ2-1	-	TRBV5-1	-	TGCGCCAGCAGCCTCCGGACGGCAGCCTCCTACAATGAGCAGTTCTTC	CASSLRTAASYNEQFF